This TCR beta chain was sequenced in a study of cytomegalovirus exposure and HLA in healthy donors. Study outcomes and limitations: Segments of the TCR beta V type were, in most cases, productive about 87% or about 30% of the time in an earlier analysis.

This CDR3 contains 12 residues. The germline CDR1 and CDR2 sequences are MDHEN and SYDVKM. Trimming cost V 1 base and J 7 bases, with 5 bases left between them. This clone was seen a handful of times. The antigen remains unidentified. This PCR relied on a set of 60 Vbeta primers and 13 Jbeta primers. Only in-frame clones appear in the TCRdb table, and some are missing; sequencing was by immunoSEQ multiplex PCR. The sample carries under 150,000 clones, just over 75% recorded once. As for the donors, each was a healthy bone marrow donor. Sequencing used PBMCs. The clonotype originates from a woman aged 45 to 65 in good health and CMV-seronegative. The chain uses TRBV28 and TRBJ1-5; D uncertain. The CDR3 reads CASSLFSQPQHF. CDR3 nucleotide sequence: TGTGCCAGCAGTTTATTCTCCCAGCCCCAGCATTTT.